A selection of T cell receptor beta chains follows, all from one sample in a study of Ad26.COV2.S vaccination and SARS-CoV-2 variants. Some clones are missing from TCRdb's copy, which holds only in-frame ones; the method was immunoSEQ multiplex PCR. The repertoire includes about 350,000 clones, around 88% of them detected once, and around 10% sits in the top ten. Sequenced here: peripheral blood, sampled in a trial of Ad26.COV2.S vaccine versus placebo. These receptors all stem from a person between 18 and 60 years old who received the Ad26.COV2.S COVID-19 vaccine or a placebo. CDR3s include the opening cysteine and the closing phenylalanine or tryptophan. A D gene is named only where the DNA matches it firmly.

CDR3 length | V gene | D gene | CDR3 protein
11 | TRBV6-6 | . | CASSPGQEAFF
14 | TRBV2 | . | CASSRRGAGDEQYF
13 | TRBV29-1 | TRBD2 | CSVSGRSSYEQYF
16 | TRBV3-1/TRBV3-2 | . | CASSRLGQRLEAPLHF
15 | TRBV11-2 | . | CASSSDTLTGEKLFF
14 | TRBV18 | TRBD1 | CASSWDRGTHGYTF
13 | TRBV4-3 | . | CASSQDQGTEQFF
13 | TRBV5-1 | . | CASSDPGSYGYTF
13 | TRBV28 | . | CASSLTAPGELFF
15 | TRBV9 | . | CASSVGGGRYETQYF
14 | TRBV7-9 | TRBD1 | CASSLAGETGGYTF
14 | TRBV25-1 | . | CASSVLDKPDEQYF
16 | TRBV3-1/TRBV3-2 | TRBD1 | CASSWGDRGERNTIYF
11 | TRBV7-2 | . | CASSGNSPLHF
16 | TRBV6-2/TRBV6-3 | . | CASSDGTSLAKNIQYF
14 | TRBV30 | . | CAWTQGGPPYEQYF
11 | TRBV3-1/TRBV3-2 | . | CASSQAYEQYF
17 | TRBV28 | TRBD2 | CASSSRLEREETDTQYF
13 | TRBV4-1 | . | CASSQESPYGYTF
14 | TRBV19 | . | CASSIGTGANVLTF
16 | TRBV6-5 | TRBD2 | CASSYSGTSGKNTQYF
11 | TRBV20-1 | . | CSARYNYGYTF
14 | TRBV29-1 | TRBD1 | CSVEEDRVYNEQFF
14 | TRBV5-1 | . | CASSLDPDYGELFF
14 | TRBV24-1 | . | CATSVSSSYNEQFF
14 | TRBV18 | . | CASSPRTVGDTQYF
14 | TRBV4-1 | . | CASSHATVNTEAFF
14 | TRBV9 | . | CASSRYHRSDEQFF
16 | TRBV28 | TRBD2 | CASSETSGGFWDTQYF
13 | TRBV2 | . | CASSEAPRQPQHF
16 | TRBV28 | TRBD2 | CASIPAGAGFYNEQFF
14 | TRBV28 | . | CASSLARDNQPQHF
15 | TRBV7-9 | TRBD1 | CASSLGGQGNEKLFF
16 | TRBV24-1 | TRBD1 | CATSDAGTGRFETQYF
13 | TRBV30 | TRBD1 | CAWTRGLNTEAFF
15 | TRBV28 | . | CASSLGGYRVNEQFF
13 | TRBV7-9 | . | CASSLNRVNEQYF
17 | TRBV4-2 | . | CASSQDLKGGVQNIQYF
15 | TRBV5-6 | TRBD1 | CASSAVTGYDGEQFF
17 | TRBV6-6 | . | CASSPLDSFVRGNTIYF
13 | TRBV6-6 | TRBD1 | CASSTDRVSEAFF
14 | TRBV28 | . | CASSGSQNTGELFF
12 | TRBV30 | . | CAWETENYGYTF
16 | TRBV28 | . | CASSPPTGPSGNTIYF
13 | TRBV5-1 | . | CASSWAGDSPLHF
15 | TRBV25-1 | TRBD1 | CASSETGRKANVLTF
14 | TRBV11-2 | . | CASSSGYASDIQYF
15 | TRBV19 | TRBD1 | CASSITRGRLDTQYF
13 | TRBV4-3 | . | CASSQAGNNEQFF